The sequence of this T cell receptor (beta chain) was determined in a study of T cell changes during pregnancy in multiple sclerosis. The repertoire was sequenced with immunoSEQ multiplex PCR; TCRdb's copy has only in-frame clones and lacks some. The sample lists under 80,000 clones, roughly 94% seen once, with 0.5% to 0.65% in the top ten. The germline V gene has CDR1 SNHLY and CDR2 FYNNEI. The CDR3 covers 16 residues. V dropped 2 bases and J dropped 6; count of bases not matched to a gene: 11. The genes are TRBV2 and TRBJ2-7; TRBD2 agrees at 9 bases. The sequencing used peripheral blood, collected in the third trimester of pregnancy. The receptor was derived from a female donor with multiple sclerosis, enrolled in a pregnancy study. CDR3 sequence (DNA): TGTGCCAGCAGTGAATTAGCGTCGGGCGGGGGGGTCGAGCAGTACTTC. It translates to CASSELASGGGVEQYF. Variable domain in full (rest from reference TRBV2 and TRBJ2-7): EPEVTQTPSHQVTQMGQEVILRCVPISNHLYFYWYRQILGQKVEFLVSFYNNEISEKSEIFDDQFSVERPDGSNFTLKIRSTKLEDSAMYFCASSELASGGGVEQYFGPGTRLTVT.